A single sample gave rise to the 28 T cell receptor beta chains below, sequenced in a study of cytomegalovirus exposure and HLA in healthy donors. The primer mix had 60 Vbeta and 13 Jbeta primers. Sequenced by immunoSEQ multiplex PCR; TCRdb stores in-frame clones only, minus some. In the table there are roughly 100,000 clones, 84% of which are singletons. The sample consisted of PBMCs. The receptor source for this set is a woman aged 18-30 years in good health and CMV-seropositive.

V gene TRBV5-1 combines with J gene TRBJ2-5; 10 bases match TRBD2. Per the germline V gene, CDR1 is SGHRS and CDR2 is YFSETQ. J gave up 4 bases and V 4 bases, and 13 bases lay outside the gene matches. The CDR3 has 17 residues. CDR3 region: CASSPGRLAGGRETQYF. The CDR3 nucleotides are TGCGCCAGCAGCCCGGGAAGATTAGCGGGGGGCCGAGAGACCCAGTACTTC.

This sequence joins TRBV6-5 and TRBJ1-6; the match to TRBD1 covers 7 bases. The CDR3 is 14 residues long. V lost 2 bases to trimming and J lost 5 bases; unmatched junction nucleotides: 0. Germline V lookup: CDR1 MNHEY, CDR2 SVGAGI. In nucleotides, the CDR3 is TGTGCCAGCAGTTACCAGGGGGATAATTCACCCCTCCACTTT. Its protein product is CASSYQGDNSPLHF.

The chain joins TRBV6-1 to TRBJ2-7, with D maybe TRBD1 (5 bases). The germline gives CDR1 MNHNS, CDR2 SASEGT. Trimming took 3 bases from V and 5 from J, leaving 26 bases between them. The CDR3 is 18 residues long. The CDR3, as DNA: TGTGCCAGCAGTGAGGCGGTTTGGGCAGGGCCTTTATATGACGAGCAGTACTTC. Translating it yields CASSEAVWAGPLYDEQYF.

The chain recombines TRBV7-8 with TRBJ2-5, with a tentative D call TRBD2 (5 bases). The CDR3 covers 16 residues. V was shortened by 5 bases and J by 1 base, with 17 bases between the two germline ends. Germline loops: CDR1 SGHVS, CDR2 FQNEAQ. CDR3 DNA: TGTGCCAGCAGCCCACGACCCCAAGCGGCCCAAGAGACCCAGTACTTC. Amino acids: CASSPRPQAAQETQYF.

This clone was detected once. This chain links TRBV30 with TRBJ1-5; D may be TRBD1 (5 bases). The germline V and J ends were trimmed by 0 bases and 5 bases, with 20 bases remaining between them. The CDR3 is 17 amino acids. Germline V lookup: CDR1 GTSNPN, CDR2 SVGIG (reference sequence). The CDR3 spells CAWSVGFRGRIDQPQHF. CDR3 nucleotides: TGTGCCTGGAGTGTAGGGTTTCGGGGGAGAATCGATCAGCCCCAGCATTTT.

V gene TRBV25-1 combines with J gene TRBJ2-2, with D hard to call. Trimming took 2 bases from V and 0 from J, leaving 7 bases between them. Germline V gives CDR1 MGHDK, CDR2 SYGVNS. This CDR3 is built from 15 residues. The CDR3 region is CASSEQLPNTGELFF. The CDR3 DNA is TGTGCCAGCAGTGAACAACTACCGAACACCGGGGAGCTGTTTTTT.

CDR3 bases: TGTGCCAGCAGTTTCCCCCAGTGGTCTTCAGGGACAGGGAGAATTTTCTATGGCTACACCTTC. Translating it yields CASSFPQWSSGTGRIFYGYTF. The chain is built from TRBV28 and TRBJ1-2; 9 positions match TRBD1. In germline, CDR1 is MDHEN, CDR2 SYDVKM. After removal of 3 bases from V and 4 bases from J, the junction contained 24 bases not matched to a gene. This CDR3 is 21 amino acids long.

The chain carries TRBV7-9 and TRBJ1-2; the D gene is possibly TRBD1 (6 bases). Per germline, CDR1 SEHNR and CDR2 FQNEAQ (reference sequence). With 2 bases removed from V and 8 bases from J, the gap between germline ends came to 15 bases. This CDR3 contains 14 residues. CDR3 nucleotide sequence: TGTGCCAGCAGCTTACAAACAGGGAATCAAGGCTACACCTTC. Its protein product is CASSLQTGNQGYTF.

This clone appeared once. The chain uses TRBV18 and TRBJ1-5; 7 nucleotides agree with TRBD1. Germline CDR1 reads KGHSH; CDR2 reads LQKENI. This CDR3 region has 15 residues. V was pared by 5 bases and J by 1 base, with 5 bases of the junction left unmatched. The CDR3 loop is CASSVTGISNQPQHF. CDR3 coding DNA: TGTGCCAGCTCAGTGACAGGGATCAGCAATCAGCCCCAGCATTTT.

The chain's CDR3 is CASSLAGTGAYNEQFF. The CDR3 DNA reads TGTGCCAGCAGCTTAGCCGGGACAGGGGCCTACAATGAGCAGTTCTTC. This chain links TRBV11-1 with TRBJ2-1, with TRBD1 matching 10 bases. This CDR3 has 16 amino acids. Germline CDR1 and CDR2: SGHAT and FQDESV (reference sequence). The V gene end was trimmed by 0 bases and the J gene end by 2 bases; junction bases not matched to a gene: 1.

The chain carries TRBV6-5 and TRBJ1-6; possibly TRBD1 for D (5 bases). Germline loops: CDR1 MNHEY, CDR2 SVGAGI. The CDR3 spans 13 residues. Trimming removed 9 bases from V and 6 bases from J, with 12 bases in between. CDR3 in DNA: TGTGCCAGTAGGGGCGGCATTAATTCACCCCTCCACTTT. This gives the protein CASRGGINSPLHF.

V gene TRBV4-1 combines with J gene TRBJ2-7; 8 nucleotides agree with TRBD2. The CDR3 sequence is 18 residues long. Germline V CDR1 and CDR2: MGHRA, YSYEKL. Trimming at V came to 4 bases and at J to 9 bases, leaving 23 bases not matched to a gene. The CDR3 DNA follows: TGCGCCAGCAGCCCATCATCGGACGTAGCGGGGACCCTGAGCGTGCAGTACTTC. Residues: CASSPSSDVAGTLSVQYF.

This chain uses TRBV18 with TRBJ1-2; D possibly corresponds to TRBD1 (6 bases). Trimming stripped 3 bases from V and 4 bases from J, with 18 bases between. Germline V CDR1 and CDR2: KGHSH, LQKENI. There are 16 residues in the CDR3. The CDR3 nucleotides are TGTGCCAGCTCACCCAGTTCCGGACAGAGAACCTATGGCTACACCTTC. This translates into CASSPSSGQRTYGYTF.

For this clone: The junction does not match germline at one end; this may be a read error. The chain links TRBV7-7 to TRBJ2-1; 8 bases fit TRBD2. The CDR3 is 15 residues long. Germline V CDR1 and CDR2: SSHAT, FNYEAQ (reference sequence). CDR3 loop: CASSSRGGPYNEQFF. The DNA for the CDR3 is TGTGCTAGCAGCTCCCGGGGGGGCCCTTACAATGAGCAGTTCTTC. Supplemented by reference TRBV7-7 and TRBJ2-1, the full variable domain reads GAGVSQSPRYKVTKRGQDVTLRCDPISSHATLYWYQQALGQGPEFLTYFNYEAQPDKSGLPSDRFSAERPEGSISTLTIQRTEQRDSAMYRCASSSRGGPYNEQFFGPGTRLTVL.

The chain joins TRBV6-5 to TRBJ1-6; 10 bases align to TRBD1. The V gene's germline CDR1 is MNHEY and CDR2 SVGAGI. The CDR3 extends over 15 amino acids. V lost 6 bases and J lost 6; bases outside the gene matches: 5. CDR3 protein: CASRGQGSGNSPLHF. For the CDR3, the DNA is TGTGCCAGCAGGGGACAGGGGAGCGGTAATTCACCCCTCCACTTT.

The chain employs TRBV6-4 and TRBJ1-6; D is possibly TRBD1 (6 bases). This CDR3 spans 16 amino acids. The V gene lost 1 base and the J gene lost 5 bases, with 12 bases spanning the gap. The germline gives CDR1 MRHNA, CDR2 SNTAGT. The CDR3 nucleotides are TGTGCCAGCAGTGACTGGCTAGGACAGAATAATTCACCCCTCCACTTT. Translating gives CASSDWLGQNNSPLHF.

Remarks on this clone: In the same sample, other DNA sequences code for this CDR3. This sequence joins TRBV5-4 and TRBJ2-7; 7 positions match TRBD2. The CDR3 extends over 15 amino acids. CDR1 is SGHNT and CDR2 is YYREEE in the germline V gene (reference sequence). V lost 4 bases to trimming and J lost 1 base; unmatched junction nucleotides: 8. CDR3 region: CASSLERGSSYEQYF. The CDR3 region has the DNA TGTGCCAGCAGCCTGGAGCGCGGGAGTTCCTACGAGCAGTACTTC.

CDR3 sequence (DNA): TGCGCCAGCAGCCAAGCACACCTGAGACAGTTTGAGCAGTTCTTC. This translates into CASSQAHLRQFEQFF. V and J are TRBV4-1 and TRBJ2-1; possible D gene TRBD1, 5 bases. CDR1 and CDR2 (germline): MGHRA, YSYEKL. The V and J ends lost 1 base and 9 bases respectively, with 16 bases between them. The CDR3 covers 15 residues.

This sequence joins TRBV15 and TRBJ1-2; D is unresolved. The CDR3 runs 17 residues. V gave up 0 bases and J gave up 3 bases, with 17 bases separating them. From germline, CDR1 is LNHNV and CDR2 YYDKDF (reference sequence). The CDR3 sequence: CATSRDRSSGNYYGYTF. Written as DNA, the CDR3 is TGTGCCACCAGCAGAGATCGATCGTCGGGGAACTACTATGGCTACACCTTC.

This chain links TRBV19 with TRBJ1-2; D remains unclear. The germline V and J ends were trimmed by 6 bases and 6 bases, with 23 bases remaining between them. Germline values: CDR1 LNHDA, CDR2 SQIVND (reference sequence). This CDR3 has 16 amino acids. The CDR3 loop reads CASSDIVLPPRDGYTF. The CDR3 DNA is TGTGCCAGTAGCGATATAGTACTACCTCCGAGGGATGGCTACACCTTC.

The V and J genes are TRBV5-1 and TRBJ2-3; D call uncertain. Trimming pared 4 bases from V and 6 bases from J, leaving 12 bases between. The CDR3 loop spans 13 amino acids. Looked up from germline, CDR1 is SGHRS and CDR2 is YFSETQ. The DNA for the CDR3 is TGCGCCAGCAGCCGGGTCGGTCTCGATACGCAGTATTTT. Encoded protein: CASSRVGLDTQYF.

CDR3 DNA sequence: TGTGCCAGCAGGCAGATAGGACAGGGGCCATATGGCTACACCTTC. Protein sequence: CASRQIGQGPYGYTF. V gene TRBV6-1 combines with J gene TRBJ1-2, with 9 bases fitting TRBD1. The CDR3 has 15 residues. Germline V gene data show CDR1 as MNHNS and CDR2 as SASEGT. The V segment lost 6 bases and the J segment 5 bases; nucleotides outside the gene matches: 10.

J is TRBJ1-4 and V is TRBV9, with D unclear. Trimming removed 2 bases at V and 8 bases at J, with 19 bases between. The CDR3 runs 16 residues. The germline gives CDR1 SGDLS, CDR2 YYNGEE. The CDR3 nucleotides read TGTGCCAGCAGCGTTGGTCTAGCCTCTGTAGGGGAAAAACTGTTTTTT. Translation gives CASSVGLASVGEKLFF.

This rearrangement joins TRBV6-5 to TRBJ1-4; possibly TRBD1 for D (5 bases). Germline CDR1 reads MNHEY; CDR2 reads SVGAGI. The CDR3 spans 14 residues. Trimming removed 2 bases from V and 8 bases from J, with 12 bases in between. The CDR3 bases are TGTGCCAGCAGTTACACACAGGCAAGGGAAAAACTGTTTTTT. It encodes CASSYTQAREKLFF.

The chain links TRBV7-8 to TRBJ2-5; 7 bases agree with TRBD1. The CDR3 spans 13 residues. With 5 bases clipped from V and 4 bases from J, the junction kept 4 bases outside the gene matches. From germline, CDR1 is SGHVS and CDR2 FQNEAQ. The chain's CDR3 is CASSPGQIETQYF. CDR3 DNA: TGTGCCAGCAGCCCGGGACAGATAGAGACCCAGTACTTC. Variable domain in full (rest from reference TRBV7-8 and TRBJ2-5): GAGVSQSPRYKVAKRGQDVALRCDPISGHVSLFWYQQALGQGPEFLTYFQNEAQLDKSGLPSDRFFAERPEGSVSTLKIQRTQQEDSAVYLCASSPGQIETQYFGPGTRLLVL.

The chain joins TRBV25-1 to TRBJ2-5; 8 bases map to TRBD1. The CDR3 length is 15 residues. Looked up from germline, CDR1 is MGHDK and CDR2 is SYGVNS. Trimming took 1 base from V and 3 from J; bases not matched to a gene: 4. The CDR3 bases are TGTGCCAGCAGTGAATCGGACAGGGAAGAAGAGACCCAGTACTTC. This encodes CASSESDREEETQYF.

The rearrangement joins TRBV7-8 to TRBJ1-1; D might be TRBD1 (6 bases). CDR3 length: 14 amino acids. Germline V gene lookup returns CDR1 SGHVS and CDR2 FQNEAQ. Deletions cut 7 bases from V and 5 bases from J, with 17 bases between. The CDR3 sequence is CASTRSGGVTEAFF. CDR3 DNA sequence: TGTGCCAGCACCCGGTCGGGGGGCGTGACTGAAGCTTTCTTT.

CDR3 region: CASSIPGGASNEQFF. The CDR3 DNA follows: TGTGCCAGTAGTATACCCGGGGGGGCCAGTAATGAGCAGTTCTTC. V and J are TRBV19 and TRBJ2-1; 8 positions match TRBD2. CDR1 and CDR2 from the germline V gene are LNHDA and SQIVND (reference sequence). The CDR3 contains 15 residues. The ends lost 2 bases at V and 7 bases at J; junction bases unmatched: 7.